This passage covers 10 T cell receptor beta chains from one sample sequenced in a study of early T cells in non-severe SARS-CoV-2 infection. TCRdb re-called the 5' RACE reads with MiXCR, one entry per CDR3 protein. The sample yields about 46,000 distinct CDR3 sequences, roughly 8.8% seen once. The material sequenced was whole blood. The receptors derive from an adult who was a healthcare worker with PCR-confirmed SARS-CoV-2 infection or an uninfected control (not recorded which).

The sample holds a few counts of this clonotype. V gene TRBV12-3 or TRBV12-4 combines with J gene TRBJ2-2; a weak D match, TRBD2 (6 bases). The CDR3 has 14 amino acids. The V end lost 9 bases, the J end lost 5 bases, and 16 bases lay between the germline ends. The CDR3 region has the DNA TGTGCCAGTGTGGGAGGCGGTTGGACCGGGGAGCTGTTTTTT. Residues: CASVGGGWTGELFF.

This clonotype was seen at least ten times. The chain joins TRBV11-2 to TRBJ1-2; no definite D call. This CDR3 contains 13 residues. Germline CDR1 reads SGHAT; CDR2 reads FQNNGV. Trimming pared 7 bases from V and 5 bases from J, leaving 14 bases between. CDR3 in amino acids: CASTEQLNYGYTF. CDR3 nucleotides: TGTGCCAGCACAGAGCAACTTAATTATGGCTACACCTTC.

This rearrangement joins TRBV11-2 to TRBJ1-3; D perhaps matches TRBD1 (5 bases). The CDR3 runs to 17 residues. V was trimmed by 3 bases and J by 0 bases, leaving 15 bases between them. Germline assignment: CDR1 SGHAT and CDR2 FQNNGV. The CDR3 DNA reads as TGTGCCAGCAGCTTTGGTGGGCCCGGGACCTCTGGAAACACCATATATTTT. This translates into CASSFGGPGTSGNTIYF.

This clonotype was counted many times. V gene TRBV29-1 combines with J gene TRBJ2-1; no clear D. The CDR3 covers 13 residues. The germline gives CDR1 SQVTM, CDR2 ANQGSEA. Trimming shortened V by 1 base and J by 6 bases, and 10 bases separated the two germline ends. DNA of the CDR3: TGCAGCGTTGAAGGGTGGGGTCGCAATGAGCAGTTCTTC. It codes for CSVEGWGRNEQFF.

This clonotype was counted many times. This sequence joins TRBV10-3 and TRBJ2-1; TRBD2 aligns across 14 bases. The junction had 10 bases not matched to a gene; V was cut back by 6 bases and J by 15 bases. Germline V gene sequence: CDR1 ENHRY, CDR2 SYGVKD. The CDR3 spans 14 residues. The CDR3 nucleotides are TGTGCCATCAGGGCGGGACTAGCGGGGGACTCACCGTTCTTC. Translated, it gives CAIRAGLAGDSPFF.

This clonotype has ten or more counts. The chain uses TRBV20-1 and TRBJ2-7; the D gene is possibly TRBD2 (5 bases). Germline lookup yields CDR1 DFQATT and CDR2 SNEGSKA (reference sequence). The length of the CDR3 is 15 residues. The germline V and J ends were trimmed by 4 bases and 1 base, with 17 bases remaining between them. The CDR3 is CSAISFQRRSYEQYF. The CDR3 nucleotides are TGCAGTGCTATCTCGTTCCAGCGGAGGTCCTACGAGCAGTACTTC.

This clonotype was found many times. The chain combines TRBV6-5 with TRBJ2-1; 15 bases match TRBD2. The CDR3 loop spans 17 amino acids. The germline V gene encodes CDR1 MNHEY and CDR2 SVGAGI. J gave up 4 bases and V 0 bases, and 1 base lay outside the gene matches. CDR3 loop: CASSYSGLAGGYNEQFF. The DNA for the CDR3 is TGTGCCAGCAGTTACTCGGGACTAGCGGGAGGTTACAATGAGCAGTTCTTC.

A note on this clonotype: Germline is not matched at one junction end, which may reflect a read error. The J gene is TRBJ2-7, the V gene TRBV28; no firm D call. The germline V gene has CDR1 MDHEN and CDR2 SYDVKM. This CDR3 contains 13 residues. CDR3 in amino acids: CASSLRVSHEQYF. The DNA for the CDR3 is TGTGCCAGCAGTTTAAGGGTCTCCCACGAGCAGTACTTC.

This clonotype occurred a few times. The rearrangement links TRBV20-1 to TRBJ2-1; the D gene could be TRBD1 or TRBD2 (6 bases each). In germline, CDR1 is DFQATT, CDR2 SNEGSKA (reference sequence). Trimming cost V 6 bases and J 9 bases, with 18 bases left between them. CDR3 length: 13 residues. In DNA form, the CDR3 reads TGCAGTGCGGGTCGGGCCAGGGGAGGTGAGCAGTTCTTC. It specifies CSAGRARGGEQFF.

This clonotype occurred many times. The CDR3 spells CASSLAGTGEYEQYF. The CDR3 DNA is TGTGCCAGCAGTTTAGCCGGGACAGGGGAGTACGAGCAGTACTTC. The chain joins TRBV12-3 or TRBV12-4 to TRBJ2-7; 10 positions match TRBD1. The V gene end was trimmed by 0 bases and the J gene end by 4 bases; junction bases not matched to a gene: 3. The CDR3 has 15 residues.